This T cell receptor (beta chain) was documented in a study of cytomegalovirus exposure and HLA in healthy donors. Both 60 Vbeta primers and 13 Jbeta primers went into the PCR. Clones were sequenced by immunoSEQ multiplex PCR, and TCRdb holds only the in-frame ones, with some missing. The sample consists of over 150,000 clones, about 83% of them appearing once. Unmatched junction bases numbered 6, after V lost 2 bases and J lost 3 bases. This CDR3 is built from 15 residues. CDR1 and CDR2 (germline): MGHRA, YSYEKL. The sequenced material came from PBMCs. The chain uses TRBV4-1 and TRBJ1-1; 7 bases are shared with TRBD1. The source is a girl aged 5-17 years in good health and CMV-seropositive. The chain's CDR3 is CASSQQQGRDTEAFF. The CDR3 DNA reads TGCGCCAGCAGCCAACAACAGGGGCGGGACACTGAAGCTTTCTTT.